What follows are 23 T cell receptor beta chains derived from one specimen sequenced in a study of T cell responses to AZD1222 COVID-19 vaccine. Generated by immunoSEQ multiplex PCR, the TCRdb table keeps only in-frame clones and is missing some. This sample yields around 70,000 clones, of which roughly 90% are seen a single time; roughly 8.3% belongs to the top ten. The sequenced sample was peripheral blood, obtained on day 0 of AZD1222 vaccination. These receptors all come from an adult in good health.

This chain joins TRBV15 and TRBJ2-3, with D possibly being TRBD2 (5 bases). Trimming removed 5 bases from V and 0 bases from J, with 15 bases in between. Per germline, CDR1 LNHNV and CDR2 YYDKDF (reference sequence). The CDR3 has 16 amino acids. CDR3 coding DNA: TGTGCCACCAGCCGAATAAAACTAGAAAGCACAGATACGCAGTATTTT. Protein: CATSRIKLESTDTQYF.

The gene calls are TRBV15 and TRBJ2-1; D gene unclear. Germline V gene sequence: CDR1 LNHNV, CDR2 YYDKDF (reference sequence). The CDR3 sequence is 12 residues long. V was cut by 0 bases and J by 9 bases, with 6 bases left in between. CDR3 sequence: CATSRDHGEQFF. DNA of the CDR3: TGTGCCACCAGCAGAGATCACGGTGAGCAGTTCTTC.

The CDR3 bases are TGTGCCAGCAGTTACAGGGTTTCACCCCTCCACTTT. It specifies CASSYRVSPLHF. V and J are TRBV6-2 or TRBV6-3 and TRBJ1-6; D is unclear. V was trimmed by 2 bases and J by 9 bases, leaving 5 bases between them. This CDR3 contains 12 residues. CDR1 and CDR2 from the germline V gene are MNHEY and SVGEGT.

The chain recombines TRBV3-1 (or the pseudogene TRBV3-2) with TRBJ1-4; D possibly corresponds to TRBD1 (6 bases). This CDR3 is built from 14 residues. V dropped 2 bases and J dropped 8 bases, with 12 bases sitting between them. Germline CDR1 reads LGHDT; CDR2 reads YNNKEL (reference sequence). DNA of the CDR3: TGTGCCAGCAGCCAATACAGGGTTCGGGAAAAACTGTTTTTT. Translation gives CASSQYRVREKLFF.

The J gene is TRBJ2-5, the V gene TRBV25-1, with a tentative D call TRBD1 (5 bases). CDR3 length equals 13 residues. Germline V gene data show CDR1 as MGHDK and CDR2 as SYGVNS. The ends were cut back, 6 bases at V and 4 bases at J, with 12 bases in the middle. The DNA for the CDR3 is TGTGCCAGCAGGTGGGGCATTGGAGAGACCCAGTACTTC. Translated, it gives CASRWGIGETQYF. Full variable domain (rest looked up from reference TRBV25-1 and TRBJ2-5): EADIYQTPRYLVIGTGKKITLECSQTMGHDKMYWYQQDPGMELHLIHYSYGVNSTEKGDLSSESTVSRIRTEHFPLTLESARPSHTSQYLCASRWGIGETQYFGPGTRLLVL.

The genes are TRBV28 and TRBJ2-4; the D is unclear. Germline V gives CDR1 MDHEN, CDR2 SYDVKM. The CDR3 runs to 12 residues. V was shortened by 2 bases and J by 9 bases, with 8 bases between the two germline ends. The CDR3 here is CASSLIGGIQYF. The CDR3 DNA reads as TGTGCCAGCAGTTTAATTGGCGGCATTCAGTACTTC.

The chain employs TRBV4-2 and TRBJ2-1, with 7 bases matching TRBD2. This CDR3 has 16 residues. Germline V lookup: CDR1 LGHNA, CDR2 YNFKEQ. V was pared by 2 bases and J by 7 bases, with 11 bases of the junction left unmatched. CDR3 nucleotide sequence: TGTGCCAGCAGCCAACAGGGAGGGAGAATTGGGAATGAGCAGTTCTTC. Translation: CASSQQGGRIGNEQFF.

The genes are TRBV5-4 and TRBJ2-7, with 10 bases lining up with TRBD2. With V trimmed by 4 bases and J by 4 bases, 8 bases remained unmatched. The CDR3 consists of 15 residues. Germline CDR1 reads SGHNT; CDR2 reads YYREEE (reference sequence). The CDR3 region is CASSPPASGRYEQYF. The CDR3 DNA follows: TGTGCCAGCAGCCCCCCGGCTAGCGGGAGATACGAGCAGTACTTC.

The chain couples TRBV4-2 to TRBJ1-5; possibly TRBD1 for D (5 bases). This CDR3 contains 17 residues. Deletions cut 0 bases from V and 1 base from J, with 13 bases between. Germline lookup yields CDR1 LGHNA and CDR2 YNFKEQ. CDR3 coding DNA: TGTGCCAGCAGCCAAGACGTGGAGGGGTTGAGCAATCAGCCCCAGCATTTT. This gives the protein CASSQDVEGLSNQPQHF.

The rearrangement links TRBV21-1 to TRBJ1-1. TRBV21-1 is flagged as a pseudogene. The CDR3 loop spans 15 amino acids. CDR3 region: CASTAGRVWNTEAFF. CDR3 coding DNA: TGTGCCAGCACGGCGGGCAGGGTTTGGAACACTGAAGCTTTCTTT.

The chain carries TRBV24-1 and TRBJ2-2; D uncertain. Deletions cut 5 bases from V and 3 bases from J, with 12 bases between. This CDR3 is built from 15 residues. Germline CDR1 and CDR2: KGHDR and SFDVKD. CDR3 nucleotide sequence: TGTGCCACCAGTGTTGGGGAAGCCGACACCGGGGAGCTGTTTTTT. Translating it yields CATSVGEADTGELFF.

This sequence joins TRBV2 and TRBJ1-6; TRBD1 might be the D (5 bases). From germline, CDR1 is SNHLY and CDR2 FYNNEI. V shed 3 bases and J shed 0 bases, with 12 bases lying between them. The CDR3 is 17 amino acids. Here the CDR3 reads CASSDGAPSSYNSPLHF. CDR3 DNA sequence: TGTGCCAGCAGTGATGGGGCTCCAAGCTCCTATAATTCACCCCTCCACTTT.

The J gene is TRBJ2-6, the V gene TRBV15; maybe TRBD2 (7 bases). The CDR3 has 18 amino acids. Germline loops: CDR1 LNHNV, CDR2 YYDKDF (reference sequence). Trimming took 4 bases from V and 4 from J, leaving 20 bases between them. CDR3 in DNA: TGTGCCACCAGCATGGGGGGGGCCGCCGAAGCGGGGGCCAACGTCCTGACTTTC. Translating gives CATSMGGAAEAGANVLTF.

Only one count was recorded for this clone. CDR3 nucleotides: TGTGCCAGCAGTCGCGTCGGGCTTTCGAACACTGAAGCTTTCTTT. Its translation is CASSRVGLSNTEAFF. The chain couples TRBV5-4 to TRBJ1-1; no definite D call. Per germline, CDR1 SGHNT and CDR2 YYREEE (reference sequence). Trimming pared 5 bases from V and 1 base from J, leaving 15 bases between. The CDR3 length is 15 residues.

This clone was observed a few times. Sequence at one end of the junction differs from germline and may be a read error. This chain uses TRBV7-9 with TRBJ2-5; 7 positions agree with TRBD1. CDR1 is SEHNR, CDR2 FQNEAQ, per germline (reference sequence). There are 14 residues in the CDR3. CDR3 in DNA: TGTGCCAGCAGCTTTGACAGGGCCCAAGAGACGCAGTACTTC. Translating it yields CASSFDRAQETQYF. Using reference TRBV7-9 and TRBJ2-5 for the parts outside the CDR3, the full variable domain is DTGVSQNPRHKITKRGQNVTFRCDPISEHNRLYWYRQTLGQGPEFLTYFQNEAQLEKSRLLSDRFSAERPKGSFSTLEIQRTEQGDSAMYLCASSFDRAQETQYFGPGTRLLVL.

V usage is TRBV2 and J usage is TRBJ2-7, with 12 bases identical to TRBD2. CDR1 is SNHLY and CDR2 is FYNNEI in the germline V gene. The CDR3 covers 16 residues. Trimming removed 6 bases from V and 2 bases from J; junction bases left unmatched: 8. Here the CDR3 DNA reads TGTGCCAGCAGCGCTACTAGCGGGAGGCTGACCTACGAGCAGTACTTC. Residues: CASSATSGRLTYEQYF. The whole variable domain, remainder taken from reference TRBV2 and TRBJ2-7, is EPEVTQTPSHQVTQMGQEVILRCVPISNHLYFYWYRQILGQKVEFLVSFYNNEISEKSEIFDDQFSVERPDGSNFTLKIRSTKLEDSAMYFCASSATSGRLTYEQYFGPGTRLTVT.

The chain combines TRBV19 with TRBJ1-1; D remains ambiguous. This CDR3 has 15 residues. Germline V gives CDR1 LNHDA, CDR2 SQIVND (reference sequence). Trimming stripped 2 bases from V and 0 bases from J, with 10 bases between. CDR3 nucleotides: TGTGCCAGTAGTATACTAGGGAGGGTGAACACTGAAGCTTTCTTT. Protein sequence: CASSILGRVNTEAFF.

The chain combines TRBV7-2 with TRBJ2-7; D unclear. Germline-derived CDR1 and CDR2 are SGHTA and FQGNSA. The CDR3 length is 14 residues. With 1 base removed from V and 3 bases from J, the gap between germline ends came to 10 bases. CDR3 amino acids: CASSLGGSYYEQYF. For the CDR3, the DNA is TGTGCCAGCAGCTTAGGAGGCTCCTACTACGAGCAGTACTTC.

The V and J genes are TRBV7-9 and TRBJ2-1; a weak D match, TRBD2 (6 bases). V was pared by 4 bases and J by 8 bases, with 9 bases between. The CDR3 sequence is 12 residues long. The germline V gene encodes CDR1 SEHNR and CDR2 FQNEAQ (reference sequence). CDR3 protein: CASSWRGDEQFF. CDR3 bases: TGTGCCAGCAGCTGGAGGGGCGATGAGCAGTTCTTC.

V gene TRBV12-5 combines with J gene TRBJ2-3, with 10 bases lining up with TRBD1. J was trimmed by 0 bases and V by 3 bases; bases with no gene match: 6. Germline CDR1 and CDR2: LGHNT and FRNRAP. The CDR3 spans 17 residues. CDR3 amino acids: CASGFGLGQGSTDTQYF. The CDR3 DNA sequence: TGTGCTAGTGGTTTCGGATTGGGACAGGGGAGCACAGATACGCAGTATTTT.

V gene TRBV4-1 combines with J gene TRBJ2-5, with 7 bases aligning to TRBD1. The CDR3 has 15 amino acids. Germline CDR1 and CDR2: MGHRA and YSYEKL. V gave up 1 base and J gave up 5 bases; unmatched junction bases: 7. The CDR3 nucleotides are TGCGCCAGCAGCCAAGGGGCCGCCAGGGGGGAGACCCAGTACTTC. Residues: CASSQGAARGETQYF.

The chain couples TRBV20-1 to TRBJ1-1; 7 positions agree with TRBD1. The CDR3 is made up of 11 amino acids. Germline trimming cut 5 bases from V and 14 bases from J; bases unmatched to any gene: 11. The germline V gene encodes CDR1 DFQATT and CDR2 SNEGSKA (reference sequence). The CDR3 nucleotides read TGCAGTGCTCCTGACAGGGACCAGCGGTTCTTT. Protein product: CSAPDRDQRFF.

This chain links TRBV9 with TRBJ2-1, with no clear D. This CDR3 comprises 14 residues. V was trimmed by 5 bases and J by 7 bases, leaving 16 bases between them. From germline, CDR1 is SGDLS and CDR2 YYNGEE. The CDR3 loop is CASSLDLLWNEQFF. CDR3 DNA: TGTGCCAGCAGTCTAGACCTCCTGTGGAATGAGCAGTTCTTC.